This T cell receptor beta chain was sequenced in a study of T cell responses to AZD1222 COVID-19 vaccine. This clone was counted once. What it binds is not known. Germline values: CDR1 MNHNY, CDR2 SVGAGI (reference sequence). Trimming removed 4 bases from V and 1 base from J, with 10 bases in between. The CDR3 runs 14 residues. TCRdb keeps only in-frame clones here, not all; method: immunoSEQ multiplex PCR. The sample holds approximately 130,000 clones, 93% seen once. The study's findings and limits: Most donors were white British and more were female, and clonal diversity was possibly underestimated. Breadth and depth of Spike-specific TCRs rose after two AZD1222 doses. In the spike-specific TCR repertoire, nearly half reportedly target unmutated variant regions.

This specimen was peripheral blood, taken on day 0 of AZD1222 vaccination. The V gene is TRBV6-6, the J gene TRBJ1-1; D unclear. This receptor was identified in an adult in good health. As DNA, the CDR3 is TGTGCCAGCAGTTTGAACGACTGGAACACTGAAGCTTTCTTT. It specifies CASSLNDWNTEAFF.